This T cell receptor (beta chain) appears in the sequencing data of a study of T cells after yellow fever vaccination. Study summary: SMART-Seq v4 Ultra Low Input handled preparation of low-cell-number fractions.

V lost 3 bases, J lost 4 bases, and 14 bases lay in between. Germline V lookup: CDR1 SGHTA, CDR2 FQGNSA. This CDR3 has 15 residues. Template-switching 5'RACE yielded the TCR cDNA; a universal primer site and UMIs were added in the process. TCRdb redid the calling of the 5' RACE reads with MiXCR, one entry per CDR3 protein. This sample carries hundreds of thousands of distinct CDR3 sequences, 4.1% of them seen once, and the ten largest clones take roughly 24%. The starting material was PBMCs, obtained 5 days after the yellow fever booster vaccination. This sequence was found in a man aged 18 to 35 who received the YFV17D yellow fever vaccine. This chain links TRBV7-2 with TRBJ2-3; D is ambiguous. CDR3 residues: CASSLLRASADTQYF. CDR3 nucleotides: TGTGCCAGCAGCTTGCTTAGGGCCTCGGCAGATACGCAGTATTTT.